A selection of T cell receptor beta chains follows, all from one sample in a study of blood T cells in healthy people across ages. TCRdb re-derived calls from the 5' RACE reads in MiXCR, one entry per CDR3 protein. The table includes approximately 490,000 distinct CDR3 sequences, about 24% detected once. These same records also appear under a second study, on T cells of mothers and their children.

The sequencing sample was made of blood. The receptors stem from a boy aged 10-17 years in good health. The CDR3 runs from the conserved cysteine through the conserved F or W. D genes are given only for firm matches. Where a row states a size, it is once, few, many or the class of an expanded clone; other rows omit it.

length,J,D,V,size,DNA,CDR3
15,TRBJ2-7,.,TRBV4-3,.,TGCGCCAGCAGCCAAGATTCGTTAGGTCCCTACGAGCAGTACTTC,CASSQDSLGPYEQYF
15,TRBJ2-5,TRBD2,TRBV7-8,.,TGTGCCAGCAGCTTGAGGGGCGGGGGTAAGAAGACCCAGTACTTC,CASSLRGGGKKTQYF
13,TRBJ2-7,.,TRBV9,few,TGTGCCAGCAGCGTAGATTGGGGTCGCGAGCAGTACTTC,CASSVDWGREQYF
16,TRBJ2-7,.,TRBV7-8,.,TGTGCCAGCAGCTTACCGTTAGGGGCCGAGTCCTACGAGCAGTACTTC,CASSLPLGAESYEQYF
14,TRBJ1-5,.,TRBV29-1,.,TGCAGCGTACGTACAGGGATTGGCAATCAGCCCCAGCATTTT,CSVRTGIGNQPQHF
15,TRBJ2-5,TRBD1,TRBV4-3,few,TGCGCCAGCAGCCAGGGTCAGGGGGCTCAGGAGACCCAGTACTTC,CASSQGQGAQETQYF
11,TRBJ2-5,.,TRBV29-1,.,TGCAGCGCGGTAGGAGGCGAGACCCAGTACTTC,CSAVGGETQYF
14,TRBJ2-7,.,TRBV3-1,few,TGTGCCAGCGCATCCGGGACATTCTCCTACGAGCAGTACTTC,CASASGTFSYEQYF
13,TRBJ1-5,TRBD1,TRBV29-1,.,TGCAGCGTGGGACAGGCGAGCAATCAGCCCCAGCATTTT,CSVGQASNQPQHF
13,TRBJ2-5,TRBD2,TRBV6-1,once,TGTGCCAGCAAGCCTAGCGGAGGGGAGACCCAGTACTTC,CASKPSGGETQYF
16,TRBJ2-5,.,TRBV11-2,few,TGTGCCAGCACCCCGGGGCCGGGACAAGACCAAGAGACCCAGTACTTC,CASTPGPGQDQETQYF
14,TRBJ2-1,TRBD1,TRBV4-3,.,TGCGCCAGCAGCTCCAGGGGGCCCGGCCGTGAGCAGTTCTTC,CASSSRGPGREQFF
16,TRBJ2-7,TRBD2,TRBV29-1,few,TGCAGCGTTGTCCTCGTTGGTACTAGCGCACCCTACGAGCAGTACTTC,CSVVLVGTSAPYEQYF
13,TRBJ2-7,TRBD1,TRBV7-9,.,TGTGCCAGCAGCCATCGCAGGGGGCACGAGCAGTACTTC,CASSHRRGHEQYF
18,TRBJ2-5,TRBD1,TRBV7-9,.,TGTGCCAGCAGCTTAGCGACCCTTCGACAGGGGGTACAAGAGACCCAGTACTTC,CASSLATLRQGVQETQYF
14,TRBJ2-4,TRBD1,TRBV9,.,TGTGCCAGCAGCGTCGGACAGGGGAAAAACATTCAGTACTTC,CASSVGQGKNIQYF
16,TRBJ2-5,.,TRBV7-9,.,TGTGCCAGCAGCCCCATCGCGTGGGGGGCCCAAGAGACCCAGTACTTC,CASSPIAWGAQETQYF
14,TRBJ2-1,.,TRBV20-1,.,TGCGGTGCAAGGACTGGCAGCTCCTACAATGAGCAGTTCTTC,CGARTGSSYNEQFF
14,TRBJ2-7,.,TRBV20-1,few,TGCAGTGCCGTTGTCGGTTTTTCGGATTACGAGCAGTACTTC,CSAVVGFSDYEQYF
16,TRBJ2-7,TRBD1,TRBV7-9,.,TGTGCCAGCAGCACTACCGGGACAGAGCCCTCCTACGAGCAGTACTTC,CASSTTGTEPSYEQYF
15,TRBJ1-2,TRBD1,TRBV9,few,TGTGCCAGCAGCTCTCGGACAGGGGGTAACTATGGCTACACCTTC,CASSSRTGGNYGYTF
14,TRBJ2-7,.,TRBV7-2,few,TGTGCCAGCAGCGTATATGGGGGCGCCTACGAGCAGTACTTC,CASSVYGGAYEQYF
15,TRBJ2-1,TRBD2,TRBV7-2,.,TGTGCCAGCAGCTTCGGGACTAGCGGGAGTAATGAGCAGTTCTTC,CASSFGTSGSNEQFF
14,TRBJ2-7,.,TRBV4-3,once,TGCGCCAGCAGCCAAAGGATGAGGGACCACGAGCAGTACTTC,CASSQRMRDHEQYF
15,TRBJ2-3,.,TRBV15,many,TGTGCCACCAGCACGGGGGGCGCGAGCACAGATACGCAGTATTTT,CATSTGGASTDTQYF
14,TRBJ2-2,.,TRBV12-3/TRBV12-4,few,TGTGCCAGCAGTCCCGCCTGGGAGACCGGGGAGCTGTTTTTT,CASSPAWETGELFF
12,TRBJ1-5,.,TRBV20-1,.,TGCAGTGCTAGAGAGAGCAATCAGCCCCAGCATTTT,CSARESNQPQHF
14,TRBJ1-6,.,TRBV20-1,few,TGCAGTGCCCCCCGGGGGGGTTTTGGTTCACCCCTCCACTTT,CSAPRGGFGSPLHF